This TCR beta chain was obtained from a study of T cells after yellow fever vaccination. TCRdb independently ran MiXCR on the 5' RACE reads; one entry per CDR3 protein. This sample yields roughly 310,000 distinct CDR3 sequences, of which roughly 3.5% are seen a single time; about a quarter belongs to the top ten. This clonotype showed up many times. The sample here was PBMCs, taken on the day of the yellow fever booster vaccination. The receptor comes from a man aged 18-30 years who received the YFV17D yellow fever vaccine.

CDR3 protein: CSARGQGGQPQHF. CDR3 bases: TGCAGTGCTAGAGGACAGGGAGGTCAGCCCCAGCATTTT. V gene TRBV20-1 combines with J gene TRBJ1-5; TRBD1 aligns across 7 bases. V lost 1 base to trimming and J lost 6 bases; unmatched junction nucleotides: 3. Germline lookup yields CDR1 DFQATT and CDR2 SNEGSKA (reference sequence). The CDR3 extends over 13 amino acids.